These T cell receptor beta chains were read from a single sample in a study of shared clonotypes between healthy human individuals. Profiling relied on immunoSEQ multiplex PCR, and the TCRdb table lists in-frame clones only, not all of them. The repertoire holds hundreds of thousands of clones, around 97% seen once, with 0.045% to 0.07% in the top ten. Sequencing used naive CD4+ T cells sorted from blood. These receptors originate from a woman in her 30s in good health. Both conserved end residues are part of each CDR3. A D gene is named only where the DNA matches it firmly. Clone size is given for some rows only: seen once, a few or many times, or a class if the clone is expanded.

d_call clone_size j_call v_call cdr3_nt cdr3_aa
. . TRBJ2-7 TRBV28 TGTGCCAGCAGTCCAACCGCGGGTAGGTCCTACGAGCAGTACTTC CASSPTAGRSYEQYF
. . TRBJ2-7 TRBV5-3 TGTGCCAGAAGCTTGGTGTTCCCCGGGACTGAAGCCTACGAGCAGTACTTC CARSLVFPGTEAYEQYF
. . TRBJ2-1 TRBV6-5 TGTGCCACCAGAGGGGGGAATTCCTACAATGAGCAGTTCTTC CATRGGNSYNEQFF
. . TRBJ1-1 TRBV5-1 TGCGCCAGCAGCCCAAGCGGGGGATTGAACACTGAAGCTTTCTTT CASSPSGGLNTEAFF
. . TRBJ2-1 TRBV4-1 TGCGCCAGCAGCCATCCCGTGCGGGACAGCATTTACAATGAGCAGTTCTTC CASSHPVRDSIYNEQFF
TRBD2 . TRBJ2-1 TRBV7-9 TGTGCCAGCAGCCGAAATAGACTAGCGGGAGTCCTAGAGCAGTTCTTC CASSRNRLAGVLEQFF
. . TRBJ1-1 TRBV7-9 TGTGCCAGCAGCTCCCCGCGCAGGGCCTTCACTGAAGCTTTCTTT CASSSPRRAFTEAFF
. . TRBJ1-1 TRBV7-9 TGTGCCAGCCCCTCTCCTTGGTTTGAAGCTTTCTTT CASPSPWFEAFF
. . TRBJ1-1 TRBV19 TGTGCCAGTAGGCTGGGATTGAACACTGAAGCTTTCTTT CASRLGLNTEAFF
TRBD1 . TRBJ2-7 TRBV28 TGTGCCAGCAGCCAGGCCGGGACAGGCGACTACGAGCAGTACTTC CASSQAGTGDYEQYF
. once TRBJ2-7 TRBV5-1 TGCGCCAGCAGCTATAGAGCCGAAAAGTACGAGCAGTACTTC CASSYRAEKYEQYF
TRBD2 . TRBJ2-3 TRBV19 TGTGCCAGTCGGGGGGTCACAGATACGCAGTATTTT CASRGVTDTQYF
. . TRBJ1-6 TRBV28 TGTGCCAGCAGTTCCGGCGGTTATTTGTTTTCACCCCTCCACTTT CASSSGGYLFSPLHF
. . TRBJ1-4 TRBV27 TGTGCCAGCAGGTCCCGCCGGGATAGGGGTGAAAAACTGTTTTTT CASRSRRDRGEKLFF
. . TRBJ2-2 TRBV14 TGTGCCAGCAGCCTCATTGGGGGGCCGAACACCGGGGAGCTGTTTTTT CASSLIGGPNTGELFF
. . TRBJ2-7 TRBV28 TGTGCCAGCATAGGGGGACTAAGCTCCTACGAGCAGTACTTC CASIGGLSSYEQYF
TRBD2 . TRBJ2-1 TRBV6-5 TGTGCCAGCAGGGCTAGCGGGAGTGTCAACAATGAGCAGTTCTTC CASRASGSVNNEQFF
. . TRBJ1-5 TRBV2 TGTGCCAGCAGTGGTGAGGGAATCGCGCAGCATTTT CASSGEGIAQHF
TRBD2 . TRBJ2-7 TRBV10-3 TGTGCCATCAGGGCGGGGGTCGGGGTCGACGAGCAGTACTTC CAIRAGVGVDEQYF
. . TRBJ1-2 TRBV29-1 TGCAGCGTTGAGGTTCGGACCAACTATGGCTACACCTTC CSVEVRTNYGYTF
TRBD2 . TRBJ2-1 TRBV4-1 TGCGCCAGCAGCAAGGTCGGGACTAGCGAACGAAATGAGCAGTTCTTC CASSKVGTSERNEQFF
. once TRBJ2-1 TRBV5-4 TGTGCCAGCAGCTTGGGAGGGAGTGTGCCCAATGAGCAGTTCTTC CASSLGGSVPNEQFF
TRBD2 once TRBJ2-2 TRBV18 TGTGCCAGCTCACCACTCTCTTCTAGCGGGAGTGTCACCGGGGAGCTGTTTTTT CASSPLSSSGSVTGELFF